This TCR beta chain was identified during a study of CD8 T cells in ankylosing spondylitis. Whole-study findings and limits: Researchers report that disease-linked clones proved CD8+ and relatively rare in peripheral blood.

The germline V gene encodes CDR1 SGHNT and CDR2 YYREEE (reference sequence). The V end lost 3 bases, the J end lost 12 bases, and 22 bases lay between the germline ends. This CDR3 is built from 15 residues. Using its own MiXCR run on the 5' RACE reads, TCRdb lists one record per CDR3 protein. The data show a few hundred thousand distinct CDR3 sequences, 20% seen once. Comment on this clonotype: What it binds is unknown.

The sample taken for sequencing was blood, either unsorted or a sorted T cell fraction (not recorded which). V usage is TRBV5-4 and J usage is TRBJ2-1; TRBD2 might be the D (7 bases). The source is a female donor with ankylosing spondylitis or in good health (not recorded which). CDR3 residues: CASSSLAAGRGGQFF. CDR3 DNA sequence: TGTGCCAGCAGCTCTCTAGCCGCTGGGAGGGGGGGGCAGTTCTTC.